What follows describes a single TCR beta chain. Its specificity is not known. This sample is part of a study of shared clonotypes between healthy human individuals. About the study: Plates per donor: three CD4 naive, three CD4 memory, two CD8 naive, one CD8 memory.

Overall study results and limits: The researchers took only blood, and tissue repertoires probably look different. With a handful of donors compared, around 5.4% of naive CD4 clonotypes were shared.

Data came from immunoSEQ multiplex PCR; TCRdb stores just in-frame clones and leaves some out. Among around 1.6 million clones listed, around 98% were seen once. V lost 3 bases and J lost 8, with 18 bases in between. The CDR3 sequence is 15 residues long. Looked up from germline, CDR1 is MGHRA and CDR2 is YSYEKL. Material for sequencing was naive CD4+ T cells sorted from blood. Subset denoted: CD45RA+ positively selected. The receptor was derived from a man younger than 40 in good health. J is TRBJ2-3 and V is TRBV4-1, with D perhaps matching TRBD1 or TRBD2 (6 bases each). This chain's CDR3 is CASSHKGGRGGTQYF. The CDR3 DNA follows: TGCGCCAGCAGCCACAAGGGGGGCCGCGGCGGTACGCAGTATTTT.